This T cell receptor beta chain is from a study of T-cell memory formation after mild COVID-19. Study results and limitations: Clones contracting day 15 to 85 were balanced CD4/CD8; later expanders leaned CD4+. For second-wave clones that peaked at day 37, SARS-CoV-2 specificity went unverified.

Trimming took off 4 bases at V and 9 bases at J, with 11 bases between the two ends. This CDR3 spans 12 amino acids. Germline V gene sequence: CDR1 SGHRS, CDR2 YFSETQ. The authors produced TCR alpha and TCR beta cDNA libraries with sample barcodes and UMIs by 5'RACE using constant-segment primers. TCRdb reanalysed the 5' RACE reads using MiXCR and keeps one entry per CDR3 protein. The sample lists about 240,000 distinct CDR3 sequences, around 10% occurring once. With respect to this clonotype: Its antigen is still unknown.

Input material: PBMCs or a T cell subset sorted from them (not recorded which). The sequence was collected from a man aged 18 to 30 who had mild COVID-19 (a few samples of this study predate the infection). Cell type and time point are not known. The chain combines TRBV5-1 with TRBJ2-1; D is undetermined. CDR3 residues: CASSPTVGEQFF. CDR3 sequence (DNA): TGCGCCAGCAGCCCCACCGTTGGTGAGCAGTTCTTC.